A single sample gave rise to the 5 T cell receptor beta chains below, sequenced in a study of blood T cell repertoires in COVID-19. The protocol was immunoSEQ multiplex PCR, while the TCRdb copy is restricted to in-frame clones and leaves out a portion. Among around 300,000 clones, 75% to 90% were seen once, and the ten largest hold around 10%. The sequenced material came from peripheral blood. The receptors derive from a woman in her 70s with acute or convalescent COVID-19.

The genes are TRBV20-1 and TRBJ1-1, with unresolved D. The CDR3 runs 11 residues. The germline CDR1 and CDR2 sequences are DFQATT and SNEGSKA (reference sequence). This chain's CDR3 is CTPLGGREAFF. The CDR3 DNA reads as TGCACACCCTTGGGAGGCCGTGAAGCTTTCTTT.

The chain uses TRBV7-6 and TRBJ2-1; tentative D call: TRBD1 (5 bases). Looked up from germline, CDR1 is SGHVS and CDR2 is FNYEAQ. Trimming took off 2 bases at V and 6 bases at J, with 11 bases between the two ends. This CDR3 is built from 14 residues. The chain's CDR3 is CASSLMRQPNEQFF. DNA for the CDR3: TGTGCCAGCAGCTTAATGAGACAGCCCAATGAGCAGTTCTTC.

The chain is built from TRBV11-2 and TRBJ1-4; weak D call: TRBD1 (6 bases). This CDR3 is built from 15 residues. The germline gives CDR1 SGHAT, CDR2 FQNNGV. Trimming pared 2 bases from V and 7 bases from J, leaving 14 bases between. The CDR3 spells CASSLPGGQIEKLFF. The CDR3, as DNA: TGTGCCAGCAGCTTACCCGGGGGGCAGATTGAAAAACTGTTTTTT.

The chain is built from TRBV10-3 and TRBJ1-2, with TRBD1 identical over 8 bases. Trimming at V came to 10 bases and at J to 4 bases, leaving 8 bases not matched to a gene. The CDR3 contains 13 residues. CDR1 ENHRY and CDR2 SYGVKD come from the germline V gene. CDR3: CATGPRGLYGYTF. The CDR3 bases are TGTGCCACCGGACCCAGGGGGCTCTATGGCTACACCTTC.

The V call is TRBV5-6, the J call TRBJ1-2; D is ambiguous. This CDR3 region has 14 residues. V dropped 0 bases and J dropped 4 bases, with 10 bases sitting between them. CDR1 is SGHDT, CDR2 YYEEEE, per germline. CDR3 nucleotide sequence: TGTGCCAGCAGCTTGGGAGGCGTTACCTATGGCTACACCTTC. This encodes CASSLGGVTYGYTF.